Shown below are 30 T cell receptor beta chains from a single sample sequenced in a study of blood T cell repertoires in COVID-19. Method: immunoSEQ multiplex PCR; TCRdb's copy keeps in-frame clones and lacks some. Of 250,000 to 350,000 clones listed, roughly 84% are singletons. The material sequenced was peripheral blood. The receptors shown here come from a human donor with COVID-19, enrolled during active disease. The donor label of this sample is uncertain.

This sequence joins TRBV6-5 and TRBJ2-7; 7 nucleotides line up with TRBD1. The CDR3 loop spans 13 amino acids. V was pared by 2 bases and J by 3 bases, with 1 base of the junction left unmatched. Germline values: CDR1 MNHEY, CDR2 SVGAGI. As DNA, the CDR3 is TGTGCCAGCAGTTACGGGACAGACTACGAGCAGTACTTC. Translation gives CASSYGTDYEQYF.

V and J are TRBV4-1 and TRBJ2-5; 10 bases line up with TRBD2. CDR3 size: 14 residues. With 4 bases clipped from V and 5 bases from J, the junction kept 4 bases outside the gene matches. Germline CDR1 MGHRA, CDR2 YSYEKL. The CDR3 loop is CASSRTGLAETQYF. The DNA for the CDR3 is TGCGCCAGCAGCCGAACGGGACTAGCGGAGACCCAGTACTTC.

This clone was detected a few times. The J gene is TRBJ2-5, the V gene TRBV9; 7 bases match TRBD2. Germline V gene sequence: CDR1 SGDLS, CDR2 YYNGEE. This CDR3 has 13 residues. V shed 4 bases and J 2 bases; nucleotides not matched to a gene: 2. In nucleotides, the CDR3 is TGTGCCAGCAGCAGTAGCGGGCAAGAGACCCAGTACTTC. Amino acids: CASSSSGQETQYF.

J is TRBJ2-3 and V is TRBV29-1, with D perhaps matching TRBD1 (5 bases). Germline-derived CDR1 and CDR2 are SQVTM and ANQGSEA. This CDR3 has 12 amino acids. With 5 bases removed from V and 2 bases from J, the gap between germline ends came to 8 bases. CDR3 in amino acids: CSVFRVTDTQYF. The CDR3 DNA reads TGCAGCGTTTTCAGGGTCACAGATACGCAGTATTTT.

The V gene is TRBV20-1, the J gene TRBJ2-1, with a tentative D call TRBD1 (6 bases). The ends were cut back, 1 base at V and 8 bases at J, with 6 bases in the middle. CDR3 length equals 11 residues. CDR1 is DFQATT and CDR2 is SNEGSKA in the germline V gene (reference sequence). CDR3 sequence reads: CSARGTDEQFF. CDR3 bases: TGCAGTGCTAGAGGGACAGATGAGCAGTTCTTC.

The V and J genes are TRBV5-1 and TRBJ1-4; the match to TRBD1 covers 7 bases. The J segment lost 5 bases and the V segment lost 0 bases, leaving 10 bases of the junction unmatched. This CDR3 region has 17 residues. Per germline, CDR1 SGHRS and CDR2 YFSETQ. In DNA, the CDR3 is TGCGCCAGCAGCTTGGAGGGGGCAGCACGTTTAAATGAAAAACTGTTTTTT. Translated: CASSLEGAARLNEKLFF.

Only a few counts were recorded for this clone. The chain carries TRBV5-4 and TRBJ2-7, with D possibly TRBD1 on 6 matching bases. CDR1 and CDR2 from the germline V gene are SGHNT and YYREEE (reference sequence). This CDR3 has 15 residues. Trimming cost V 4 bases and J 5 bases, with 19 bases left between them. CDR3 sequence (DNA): TGTGCCAGCAGCACACAGACCGGGACACCCAACGAGCAGTACTTC. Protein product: CASSTQTGTPNEQYF.

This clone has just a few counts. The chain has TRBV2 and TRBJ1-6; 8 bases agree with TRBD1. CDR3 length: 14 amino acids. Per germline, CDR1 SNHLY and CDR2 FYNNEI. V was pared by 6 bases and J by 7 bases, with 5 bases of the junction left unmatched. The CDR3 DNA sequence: TGTGCCAGCAGCTATCGACAGGGGAATTCACCCCTCCACTTT. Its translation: CASSYRQGNSPLHF.

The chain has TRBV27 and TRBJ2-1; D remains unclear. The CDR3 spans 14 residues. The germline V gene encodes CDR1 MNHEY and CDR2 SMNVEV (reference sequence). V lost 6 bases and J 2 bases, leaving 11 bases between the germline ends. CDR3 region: CASSTGPTYNEQFF. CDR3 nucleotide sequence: TGTGCCAGCAGCACCGGTCCCACCTACAATGAGCAGTTCTTC.

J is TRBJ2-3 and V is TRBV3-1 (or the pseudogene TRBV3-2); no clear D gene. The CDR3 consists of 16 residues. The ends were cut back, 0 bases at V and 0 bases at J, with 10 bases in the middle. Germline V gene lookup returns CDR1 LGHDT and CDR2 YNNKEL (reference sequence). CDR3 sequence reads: CASSQEPGRSTDTQYF. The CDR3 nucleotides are TGTGCCAGCAGCCAAGAACCAGGTCGGAGCACAGATACGCAGTATTTT.

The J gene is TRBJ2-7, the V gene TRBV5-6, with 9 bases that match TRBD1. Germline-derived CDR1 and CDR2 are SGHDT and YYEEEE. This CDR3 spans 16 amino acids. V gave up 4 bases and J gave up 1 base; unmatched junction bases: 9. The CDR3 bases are TGTGCCAGCAGCCCCCCCGGGACAGGGATATCCTACGAGCAGTACTTC. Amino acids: CASSPPGTGISYEQYF.

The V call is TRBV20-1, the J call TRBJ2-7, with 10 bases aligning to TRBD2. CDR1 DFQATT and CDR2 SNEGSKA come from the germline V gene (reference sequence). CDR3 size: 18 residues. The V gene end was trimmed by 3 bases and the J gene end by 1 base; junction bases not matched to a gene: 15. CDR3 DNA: TGCAGTGCTAGTGCACTAGGCTCTAGCGGGAGTTGGTCCTACGAGCAGTACTTC. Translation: CSASALGSSGSWSYEQYF.

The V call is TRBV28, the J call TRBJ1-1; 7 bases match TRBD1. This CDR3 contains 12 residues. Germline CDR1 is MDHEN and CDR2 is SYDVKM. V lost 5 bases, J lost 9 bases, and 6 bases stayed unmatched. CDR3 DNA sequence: TGTGCCAGCAGTGGGACAGTGGAGCAAGCTTTCTTT. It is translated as CASSGTVEQAFF.

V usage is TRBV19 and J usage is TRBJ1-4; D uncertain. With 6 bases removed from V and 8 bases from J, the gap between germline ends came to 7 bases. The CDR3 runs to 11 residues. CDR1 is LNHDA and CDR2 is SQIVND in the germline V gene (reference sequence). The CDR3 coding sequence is TGTGCCAGTAGCCCCCGGGAAAAACTGTTTTTT. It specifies CASSPREKLFF.

The CDR3 DNA reads TGCGCCAGCAGCTTGGAATCCGAGGGTTCACCCCTCCACTTT. As protein: CASSLESEGSPLHF. The V gene is TRBV5-1, the J gene TRBJ1-6, with unresolved D. V dropped 0 bases and J dropped 9 bases, with 10 bases sitting between them. This CDR3 has 14 amino acids. Germline loops: CDR1 SGHRS, CDR2 YFSETQ.

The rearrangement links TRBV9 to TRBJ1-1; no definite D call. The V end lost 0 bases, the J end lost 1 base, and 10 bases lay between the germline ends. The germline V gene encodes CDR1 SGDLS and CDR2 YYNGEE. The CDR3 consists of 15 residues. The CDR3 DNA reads TGTGCCAGCAGCGTAGCTCCCCTGGCGAACACTGAAGCTTTCTTT. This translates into CASSVAPLANTEAFF.

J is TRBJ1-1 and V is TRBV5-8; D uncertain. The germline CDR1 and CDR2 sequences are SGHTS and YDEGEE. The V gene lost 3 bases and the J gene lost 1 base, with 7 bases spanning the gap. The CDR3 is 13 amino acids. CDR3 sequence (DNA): TGTGCCAGCAGCTACAACAAGAACACTGAAGCTTTCTTT. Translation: CASSYNKNTEAFF. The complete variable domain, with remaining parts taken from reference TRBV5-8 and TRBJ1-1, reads EAGVTQSPTHLIKTRGQQATLRCSPISGHTSVYWYQQALGLGLQFLLWYDEGEERNRGNFPPRFSGRQFPNYSSELNVNALELEDSALYLCASSYNKNTEAFFGQGTRLTVV.

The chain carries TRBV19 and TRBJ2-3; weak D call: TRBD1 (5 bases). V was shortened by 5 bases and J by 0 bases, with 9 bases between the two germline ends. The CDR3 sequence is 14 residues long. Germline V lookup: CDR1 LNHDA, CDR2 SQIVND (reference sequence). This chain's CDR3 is CASSWGSSTDTQYF. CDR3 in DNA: TGTGCCAGTAGTTGGGGCTCTAGCACAGATACGCAGTATTTT.

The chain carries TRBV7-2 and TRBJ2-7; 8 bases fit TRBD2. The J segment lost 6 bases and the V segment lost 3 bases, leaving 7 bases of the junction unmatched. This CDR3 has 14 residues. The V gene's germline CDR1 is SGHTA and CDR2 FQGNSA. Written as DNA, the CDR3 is TGTGCCAGCAGCTTGATAGGGAGCGGGAGCGAGCAGTACTTC. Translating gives CASSLIGSGSEQYF.

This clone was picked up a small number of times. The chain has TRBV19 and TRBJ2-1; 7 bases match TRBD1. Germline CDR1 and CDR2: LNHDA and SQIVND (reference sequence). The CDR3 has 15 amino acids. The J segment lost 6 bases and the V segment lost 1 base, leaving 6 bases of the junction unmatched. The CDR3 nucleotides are TGTGCCAGTAGTATAGGAGGGGGCGCGGGCAATGAGCAGTTCTTC. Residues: CASSIGGGAGNEQFF.

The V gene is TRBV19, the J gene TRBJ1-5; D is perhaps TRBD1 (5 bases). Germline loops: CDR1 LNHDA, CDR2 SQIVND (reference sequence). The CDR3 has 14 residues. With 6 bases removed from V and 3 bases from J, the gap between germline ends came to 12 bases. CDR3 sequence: CASSYDSSNQPQHF. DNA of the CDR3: TGTGCCAGTAGCTACGACAGCTCCAATCAGCCCCAGCATTTT.

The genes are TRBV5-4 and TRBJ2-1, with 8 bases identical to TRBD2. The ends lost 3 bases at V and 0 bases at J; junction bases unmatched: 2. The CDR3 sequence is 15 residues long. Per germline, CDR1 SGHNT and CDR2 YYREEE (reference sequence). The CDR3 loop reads CASSSSGSSYNEQFF. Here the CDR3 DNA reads TGTGCCAGCAGCTCGAGCGGGAGCTCCTACAATGAGCAGTTCTTC.

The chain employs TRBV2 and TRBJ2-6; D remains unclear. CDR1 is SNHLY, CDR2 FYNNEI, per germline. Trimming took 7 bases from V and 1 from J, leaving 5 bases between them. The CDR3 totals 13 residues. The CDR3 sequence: CASTGSGANVLTF. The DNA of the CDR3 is TGTGCCAGCACGGGTTCTGGGGCCAACGTCCTGACTTTC.

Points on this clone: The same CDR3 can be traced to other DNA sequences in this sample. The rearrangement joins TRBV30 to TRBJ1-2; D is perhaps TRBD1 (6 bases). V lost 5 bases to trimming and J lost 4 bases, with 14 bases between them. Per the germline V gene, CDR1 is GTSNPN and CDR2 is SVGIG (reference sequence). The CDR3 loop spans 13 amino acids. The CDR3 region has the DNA TGTGCCTGGGGGGGCGGGTTAGGCTATGGCTACACCTTC. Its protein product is CAWGGGLGYGYTF.

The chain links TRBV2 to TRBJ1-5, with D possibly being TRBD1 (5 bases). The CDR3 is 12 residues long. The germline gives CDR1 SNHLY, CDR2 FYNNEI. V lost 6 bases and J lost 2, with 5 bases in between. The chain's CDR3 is CASRQGNQPQHF. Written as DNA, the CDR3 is TGTGCCAGCAGACAGGGCAATCAGCCCCAGCATTTT.

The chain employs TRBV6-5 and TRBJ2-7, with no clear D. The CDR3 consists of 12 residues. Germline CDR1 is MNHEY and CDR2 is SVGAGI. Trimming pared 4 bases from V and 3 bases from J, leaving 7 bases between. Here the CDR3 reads CASSSGLYEQYF. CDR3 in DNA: TGTGCCAGCAGTTCCGGTCTCTACGAGCAGTACTTC.

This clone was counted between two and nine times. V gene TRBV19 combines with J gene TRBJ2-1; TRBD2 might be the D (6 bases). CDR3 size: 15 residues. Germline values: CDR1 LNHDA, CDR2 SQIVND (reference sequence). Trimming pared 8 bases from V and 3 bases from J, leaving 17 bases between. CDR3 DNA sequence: TGTGCCAGTGCCAGGGACTCGACGATCTACAATGAGCAGTTCTTC. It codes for CASARDSTIYNEQFF.

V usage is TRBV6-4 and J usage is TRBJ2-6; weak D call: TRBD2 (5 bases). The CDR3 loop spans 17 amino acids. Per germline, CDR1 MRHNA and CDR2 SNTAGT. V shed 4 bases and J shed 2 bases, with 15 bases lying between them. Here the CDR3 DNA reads TGTGCCAGCAGTGCGCTAGCAAAGACCGCTGGGGCCAACGTCCTGACTTTC. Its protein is CASSALAKTAGANVLTF.

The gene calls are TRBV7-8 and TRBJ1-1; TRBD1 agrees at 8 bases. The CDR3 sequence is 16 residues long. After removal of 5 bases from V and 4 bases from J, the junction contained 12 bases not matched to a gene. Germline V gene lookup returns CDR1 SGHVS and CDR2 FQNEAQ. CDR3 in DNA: TGTGCCAGCAGCCACCAGGGGGCGCGTGATGGCACTGAAGCTTTCTTT. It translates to CASSHQGARDGTEAFF.

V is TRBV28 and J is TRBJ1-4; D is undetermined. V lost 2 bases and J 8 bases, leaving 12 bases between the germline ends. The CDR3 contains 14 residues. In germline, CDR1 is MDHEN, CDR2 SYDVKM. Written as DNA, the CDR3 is TGTGCCAGCAGTTTAACCCGGTTCGCCGAAAAACTGTTTTTT. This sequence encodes CASSLTRFAEKLFF.